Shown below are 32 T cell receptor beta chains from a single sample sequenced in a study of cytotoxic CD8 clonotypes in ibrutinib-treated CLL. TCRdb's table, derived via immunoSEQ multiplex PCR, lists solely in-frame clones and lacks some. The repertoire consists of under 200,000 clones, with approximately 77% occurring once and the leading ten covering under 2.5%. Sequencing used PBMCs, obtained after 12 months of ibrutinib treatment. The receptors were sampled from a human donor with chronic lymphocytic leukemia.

The CDR3 sequence: CASSLGTERNTIYF. CDR3 DNA: TGTGCCAGCAGCCTCGGGACAGAGAGAAACACCATATATTTT. The chain uses TRBV7-9 and TRBJ1-3; 7 nucleotides line up with TRBD1. The CDR3 length is 14 residues. The germline V gene encodes CDR1 SEHNR and CDR2 FQNEAQ (reference sequence). V lost 5 bases to trimming and J lost 5 bases; unmatched junction nucleotides: 6.

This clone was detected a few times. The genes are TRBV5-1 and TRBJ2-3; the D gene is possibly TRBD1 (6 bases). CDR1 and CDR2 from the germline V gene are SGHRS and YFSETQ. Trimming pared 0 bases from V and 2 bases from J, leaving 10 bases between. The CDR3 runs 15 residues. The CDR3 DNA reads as TGCGCCAGCAGCTTGGGGACAGCCCCCACAGATACGCAGTATTTT. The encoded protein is CASSLGTAPTDTQYF.

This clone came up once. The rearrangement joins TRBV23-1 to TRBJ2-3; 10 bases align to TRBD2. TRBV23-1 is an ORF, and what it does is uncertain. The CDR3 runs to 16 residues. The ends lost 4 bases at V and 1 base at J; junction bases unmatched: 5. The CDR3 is CASSPQRGGRTDTQYF. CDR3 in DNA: TGCGCCAGCAGTCCCCAGCGGGGGGGCCGCACAGATACGCAGTATTTT.

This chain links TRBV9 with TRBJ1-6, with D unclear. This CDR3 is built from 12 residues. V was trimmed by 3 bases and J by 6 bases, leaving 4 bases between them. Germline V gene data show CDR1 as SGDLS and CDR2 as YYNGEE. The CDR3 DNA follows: TGTGCCAGCAGCGCCTTTAATTCACCCCTCCACTTT. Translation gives CASSAFNSPLHF.

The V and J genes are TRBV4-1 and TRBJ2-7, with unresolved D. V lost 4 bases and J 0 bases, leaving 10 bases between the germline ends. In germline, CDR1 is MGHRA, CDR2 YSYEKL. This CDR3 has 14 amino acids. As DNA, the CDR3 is TGCGCCAGCAGCCTTTCCCCGGACTCCTACGAGCAGTACTTC. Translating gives CASSLSPDSYEQYF.

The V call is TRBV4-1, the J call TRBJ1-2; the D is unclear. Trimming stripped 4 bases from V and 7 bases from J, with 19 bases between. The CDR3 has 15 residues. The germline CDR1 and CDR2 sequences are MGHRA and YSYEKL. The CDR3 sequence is CASSPGLGSEGGYTF. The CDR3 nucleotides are TGCGCCAGCAGCCCTGGGCTAGGGTCTGAAGGTGGCTACACCTTC.

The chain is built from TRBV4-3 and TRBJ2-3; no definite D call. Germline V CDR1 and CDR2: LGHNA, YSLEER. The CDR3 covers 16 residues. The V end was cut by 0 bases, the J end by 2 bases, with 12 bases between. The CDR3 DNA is TGCGCCAGCAGCCAAGAAGCTCGACGTGTCACAGATACGCAGTATTTT. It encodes CASSQEARRVTDTQYF.

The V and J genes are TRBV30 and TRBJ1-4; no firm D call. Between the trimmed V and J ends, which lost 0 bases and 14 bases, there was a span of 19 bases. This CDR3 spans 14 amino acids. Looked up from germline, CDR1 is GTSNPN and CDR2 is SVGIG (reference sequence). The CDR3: CAWSVPRMAQDLFF. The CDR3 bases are TGTGCCTGGAGTGTTCCCCGAATGGCGCAGGACCTGTTTTTT.

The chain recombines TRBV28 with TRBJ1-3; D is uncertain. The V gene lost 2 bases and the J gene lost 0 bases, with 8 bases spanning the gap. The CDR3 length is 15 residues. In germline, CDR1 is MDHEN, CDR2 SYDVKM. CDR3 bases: TGTGCCAGCAGTTTAGAGAGCTTCTCTGGAAACACCATATATTTT. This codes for CASSLESFSGNTIYF.

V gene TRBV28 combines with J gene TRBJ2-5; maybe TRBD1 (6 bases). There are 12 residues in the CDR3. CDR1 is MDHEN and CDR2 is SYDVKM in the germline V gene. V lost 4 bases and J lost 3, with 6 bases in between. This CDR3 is CASSSGEETQYF. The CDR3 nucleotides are TGTGCCAGCAGTTCAGGGGAAGAGACCCAGTACTTC.

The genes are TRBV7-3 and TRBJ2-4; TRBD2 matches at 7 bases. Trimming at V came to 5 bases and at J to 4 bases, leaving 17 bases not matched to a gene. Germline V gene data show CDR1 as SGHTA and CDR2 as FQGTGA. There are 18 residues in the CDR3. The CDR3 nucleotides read TGTGCCAGCAGCCCATTAAAGAACGCGGGGGAAAGGAAAAACATTCAGTACTTC. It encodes CASSPLKNAGERKNIQYF.

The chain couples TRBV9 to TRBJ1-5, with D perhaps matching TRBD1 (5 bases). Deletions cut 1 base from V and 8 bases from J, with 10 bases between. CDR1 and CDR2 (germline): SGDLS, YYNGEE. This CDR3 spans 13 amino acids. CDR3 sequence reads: CASSVTGREPQHF. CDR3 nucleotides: TGTGCCAGCAGCGTAACAGGTCGCGAGCCCCAGCATTTT.

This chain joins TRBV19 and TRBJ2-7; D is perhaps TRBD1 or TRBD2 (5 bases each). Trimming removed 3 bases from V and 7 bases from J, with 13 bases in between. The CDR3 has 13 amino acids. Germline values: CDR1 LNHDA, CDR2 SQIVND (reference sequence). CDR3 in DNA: TGTGCCAGTAGTATGGGGACGACTGCGGAGCAGTACTTC. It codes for CASSMGTTAEQYF.

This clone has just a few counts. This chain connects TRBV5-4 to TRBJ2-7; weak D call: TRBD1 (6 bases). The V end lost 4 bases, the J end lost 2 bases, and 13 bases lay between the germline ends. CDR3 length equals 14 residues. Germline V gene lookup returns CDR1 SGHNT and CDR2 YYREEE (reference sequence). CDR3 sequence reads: CASSKVQGTYEQYF. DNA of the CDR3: TGTGCCAGCAGCAAGGTACAGGGTACCTACGAGCAGTACTTC.

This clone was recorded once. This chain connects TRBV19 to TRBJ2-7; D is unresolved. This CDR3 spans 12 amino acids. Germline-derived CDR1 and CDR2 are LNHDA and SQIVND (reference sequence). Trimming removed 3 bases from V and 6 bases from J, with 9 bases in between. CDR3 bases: TGTGCCAGTAGTATTGGGTGGGCCGAGCAGTACTTC. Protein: CASSIGWAEQYF.

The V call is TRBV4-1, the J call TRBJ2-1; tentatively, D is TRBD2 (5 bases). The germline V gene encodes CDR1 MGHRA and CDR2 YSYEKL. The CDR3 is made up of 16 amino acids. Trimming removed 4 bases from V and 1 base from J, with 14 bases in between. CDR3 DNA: TGCGCCAGCAGCCGCATTGGACTGGGGTCCTACAATGAGCAGTTCTTC. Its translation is CASSRIGLGSYNEQFF.

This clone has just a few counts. CDR3 coding DNA: TGTGCCAGCAGCTTAGCGCGGAATTCACCCCTCCACTTT. It translates to CASSLARNSPLHF. The chain is built from TRBV7-9 and TRBJ1-6; D unclear. CDR3 length equals 13 residues. The ends were cut back, 0 bases at V and 7 bases at J, with 4 bases in the middle. Germline CDR1 reads SEHNR; CDR2 reads FQNEAQ (reference sequence).

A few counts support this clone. The CDR3 loop is CASRAPYEQYF. In DNA form, the CDR3 reads TGTGCCAGCAGAGCGCCCTACGAGCAGTACTTC. V and J are TRBV28 and TRBJ2-7, with D uncertain. In germline, CDR1 is MDHEN, CDR2 SYDVKM. The V and J ends lost 6 bases and 2 bases respectively, with 5 bases between them. CDR3 length equals 11 residues.

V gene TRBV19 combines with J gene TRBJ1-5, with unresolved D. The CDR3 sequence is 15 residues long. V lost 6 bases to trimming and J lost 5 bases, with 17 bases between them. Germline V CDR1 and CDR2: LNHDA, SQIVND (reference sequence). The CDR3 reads CASSLSYWADQPQHF. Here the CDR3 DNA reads TGTGCCAGTAGCCTCAGCTATTGGGCGGATCAGCCCCAGCATTTT.

In DNA form, the CDR3 reads TGTGCCAGCTCACAGGGAACAACTAATGAAAAACTGTTTTTT. This encodes CASSQGTTNEKLFF. This chain uses TRBV18 with TRBJ1-4; D gene unclear. Germline V gene lookup returns CDR1 KGHSH and CDR2 LQKENI. Deletions cut 4 bases from V and 0 bases from J, with 6 bases between. The CDR3 covers 14 residues.

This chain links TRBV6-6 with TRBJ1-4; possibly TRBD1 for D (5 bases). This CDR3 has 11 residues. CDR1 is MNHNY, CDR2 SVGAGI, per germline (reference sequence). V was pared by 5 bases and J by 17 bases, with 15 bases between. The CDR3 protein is CASSQGHGLFF. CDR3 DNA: TGTGCCAGCAGTCAAGGACACGGACTCTTTTTT.

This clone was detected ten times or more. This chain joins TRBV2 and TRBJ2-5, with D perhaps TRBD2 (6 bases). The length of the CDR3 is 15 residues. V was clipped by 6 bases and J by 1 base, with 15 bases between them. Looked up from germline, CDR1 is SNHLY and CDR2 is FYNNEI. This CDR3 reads CASSKSWRVQETQYF. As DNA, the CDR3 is TGTGCCAGCAGCAAATCCTGGAGGGTCCAAGAGACCCAGTACTTC.

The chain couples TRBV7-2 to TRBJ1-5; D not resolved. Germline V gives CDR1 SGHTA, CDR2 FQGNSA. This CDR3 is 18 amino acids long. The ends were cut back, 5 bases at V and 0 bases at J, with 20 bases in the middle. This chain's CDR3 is CASSPRAAAGYSNQPQHF. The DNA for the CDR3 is TGTGCCAGCAGCCCCCGGGCAGCCGCTGGTTATAGCAATCAGCCCCAGCATTTT. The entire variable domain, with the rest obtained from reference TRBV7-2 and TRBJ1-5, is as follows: GAGVSQSPSNKVTEKGKDVELRCDPISGHTALYWYRQSLGQGLEFLIYFQGNSAPDKSGLPSDRFSAERTGGSVSTLTIQRTQQEDSAVYLCASSPRAAAGYSNQPQHFGDGTRLSIL.

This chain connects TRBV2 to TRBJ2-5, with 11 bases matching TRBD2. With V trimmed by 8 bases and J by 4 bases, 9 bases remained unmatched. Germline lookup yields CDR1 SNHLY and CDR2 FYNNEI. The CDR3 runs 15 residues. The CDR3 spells CASLLAGGPVETQYF. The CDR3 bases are TGTGCCAGCTTATTAGCGGGGGGGCCCGTAGAGACCCAGTACTTC.

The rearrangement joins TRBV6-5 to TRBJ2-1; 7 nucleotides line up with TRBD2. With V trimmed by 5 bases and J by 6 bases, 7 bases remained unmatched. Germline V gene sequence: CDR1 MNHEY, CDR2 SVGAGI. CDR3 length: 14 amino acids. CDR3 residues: CASSLRGVRNEQFF. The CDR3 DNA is TGTGCCAGCAGTCTCCGGGGGGTCCGCAATGAGCAGTTCTTC.

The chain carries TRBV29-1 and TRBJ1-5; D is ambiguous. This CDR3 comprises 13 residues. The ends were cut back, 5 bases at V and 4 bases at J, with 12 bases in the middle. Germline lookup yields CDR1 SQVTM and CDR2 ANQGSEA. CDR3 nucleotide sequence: TGCAGCGTTTCCTATCAGGAAAATCAGCCCCAGCATTTT. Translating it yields CSVSYQENQPQHF. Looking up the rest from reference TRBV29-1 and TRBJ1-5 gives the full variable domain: SAVISQKPSRDICQRGTSLTIQCQVDSQVTMMFWYRQQPGQSLTLIATANQGSEATYESGFVIDKFPISRPNLTFSTLTVSNMSPEDSSIYLCSVSYQENQPQHFGDGTRLSIL.

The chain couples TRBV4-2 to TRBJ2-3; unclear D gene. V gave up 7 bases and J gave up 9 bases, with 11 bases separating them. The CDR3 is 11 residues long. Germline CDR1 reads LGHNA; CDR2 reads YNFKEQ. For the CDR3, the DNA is TGTGCCAGCACCCGTGCCGGGACGCAGTATTTT. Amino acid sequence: CASTRAGTQYF.

CDR3 nucleotide sequence: TGTGCCAGCAGCCCGGGCCTTGCGAGCACTGAAGCTTTCTTT. It is translated as CASSPGLASTEAFF. The chain carries TRBV7-7 and TRBJ1-1; D gene uncertain. Germline V gives CDR1 SSHAT, CDR2 FNYEAQ (reference sequence). The CDR3 totals 14 residues. V was pared by 5 bases and J by 4 bases, with 14 bases between.

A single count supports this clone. CDR3: CASSPGLAGGPGTDTQYF. The CDR3 DNA reads as TGTGCCAGCAGCCCGGGACTAGCGGGGGGGCCAGGCACAGATACGCAGTATTTT. This sequence joins TRBV7-8 and TRBJ2-3, with TRBD2 matching over 16 bases. The CDR3 covers 18 residues. The V gene's germline CDR1 is SGHVS and CDR2 FQNEAQ. V trimming: 5 bases; J trimming: 1 base; junction bases outside the gene matches: 6.

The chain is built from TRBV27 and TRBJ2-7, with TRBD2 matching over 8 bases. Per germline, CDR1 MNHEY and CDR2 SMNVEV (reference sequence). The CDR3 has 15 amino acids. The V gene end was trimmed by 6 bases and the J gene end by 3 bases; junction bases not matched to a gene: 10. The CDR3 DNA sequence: TGTGCCAGCAGATTTTCGGGAGGGGACCTCTACGAGCAGTACTTC. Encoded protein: CASRFSGGDLYEQYF.

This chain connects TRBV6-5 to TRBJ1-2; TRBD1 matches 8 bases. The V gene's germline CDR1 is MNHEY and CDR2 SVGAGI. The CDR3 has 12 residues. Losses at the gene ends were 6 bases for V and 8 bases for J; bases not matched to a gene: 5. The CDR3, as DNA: TGTGCCAGCAGCCCGGACAGGGAGGGCTACACCTTC. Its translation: CASSPDREGYTF.

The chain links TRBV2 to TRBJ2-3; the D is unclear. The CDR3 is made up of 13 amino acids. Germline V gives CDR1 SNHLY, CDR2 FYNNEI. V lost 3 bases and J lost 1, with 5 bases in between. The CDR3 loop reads CASSDFGTDTQYF. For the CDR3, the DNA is TGTGCCAGCAGTGACTTCGGCACAGATACGCAGTATTTT.